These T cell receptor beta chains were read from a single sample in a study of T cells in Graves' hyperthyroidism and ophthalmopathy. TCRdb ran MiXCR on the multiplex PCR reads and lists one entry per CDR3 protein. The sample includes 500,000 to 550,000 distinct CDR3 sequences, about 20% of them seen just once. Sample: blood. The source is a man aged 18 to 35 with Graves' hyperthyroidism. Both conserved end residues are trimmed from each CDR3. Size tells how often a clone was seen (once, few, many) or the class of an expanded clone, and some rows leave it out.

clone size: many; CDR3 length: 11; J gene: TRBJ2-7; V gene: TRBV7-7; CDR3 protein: ASSVTGLGEQY
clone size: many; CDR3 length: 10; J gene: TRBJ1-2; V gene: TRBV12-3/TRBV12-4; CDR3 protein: TSSKLGEGYT
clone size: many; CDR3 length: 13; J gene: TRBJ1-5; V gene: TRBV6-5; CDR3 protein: ASSYLPDRGISLH
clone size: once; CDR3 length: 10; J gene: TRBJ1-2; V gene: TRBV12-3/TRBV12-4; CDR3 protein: ASSPRGAGYT
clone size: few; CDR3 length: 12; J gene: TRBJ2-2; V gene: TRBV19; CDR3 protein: ASSPIVNTGELF
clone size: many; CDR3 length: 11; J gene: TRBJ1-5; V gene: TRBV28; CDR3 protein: ASRQGVNQPQH
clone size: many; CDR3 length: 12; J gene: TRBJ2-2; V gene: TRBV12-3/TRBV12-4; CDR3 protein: ASTKIPNTGELF
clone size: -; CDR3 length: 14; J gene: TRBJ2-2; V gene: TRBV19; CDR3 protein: ASSVRQGVGAGELF
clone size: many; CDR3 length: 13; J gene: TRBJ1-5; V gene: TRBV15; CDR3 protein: ATSRVAGSNQPQH
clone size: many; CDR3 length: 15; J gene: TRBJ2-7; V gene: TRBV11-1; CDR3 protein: ASSLVVRQGAPYEQY
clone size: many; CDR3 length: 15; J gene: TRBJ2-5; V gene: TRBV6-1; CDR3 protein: ASRKTSGGYLQETQY
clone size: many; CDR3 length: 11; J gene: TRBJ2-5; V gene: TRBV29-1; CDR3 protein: SAAQGGQETQY
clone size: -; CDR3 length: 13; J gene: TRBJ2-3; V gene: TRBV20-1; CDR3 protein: SVGARKINTDTRY
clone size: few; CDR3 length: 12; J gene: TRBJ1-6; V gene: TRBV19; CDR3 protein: ASTLGLVDSPLH
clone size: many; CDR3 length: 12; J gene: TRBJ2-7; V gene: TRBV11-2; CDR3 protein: ASTLVAGCYEQY
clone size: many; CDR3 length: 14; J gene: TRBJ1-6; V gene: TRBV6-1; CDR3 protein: ASSGQGYSYNSPLH
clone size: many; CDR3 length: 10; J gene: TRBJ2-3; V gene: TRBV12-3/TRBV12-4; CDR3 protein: ASSLALYTQY
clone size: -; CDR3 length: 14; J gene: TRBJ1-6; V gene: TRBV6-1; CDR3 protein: ASSELVGLPRSPLH
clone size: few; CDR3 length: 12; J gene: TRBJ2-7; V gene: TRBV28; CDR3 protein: ASGWGGSLNEQY
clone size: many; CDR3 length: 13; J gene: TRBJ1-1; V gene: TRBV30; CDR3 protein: AWREATGIRTEAF
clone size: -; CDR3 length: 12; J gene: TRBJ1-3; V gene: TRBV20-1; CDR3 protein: SALPGQGGNTIY
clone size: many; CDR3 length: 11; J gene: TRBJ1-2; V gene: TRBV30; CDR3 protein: AWSLLTIDGYT
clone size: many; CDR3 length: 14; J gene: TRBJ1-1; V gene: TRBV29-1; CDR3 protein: SVSQGPSRGDTEAF
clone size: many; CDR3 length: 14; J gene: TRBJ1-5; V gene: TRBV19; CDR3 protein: ATSVFGREGNQPQH
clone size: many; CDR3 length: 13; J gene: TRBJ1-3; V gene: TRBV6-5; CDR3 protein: ASSHREGSGNTIY
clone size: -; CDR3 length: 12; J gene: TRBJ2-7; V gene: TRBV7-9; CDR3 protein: ASSPPGGGYEQY
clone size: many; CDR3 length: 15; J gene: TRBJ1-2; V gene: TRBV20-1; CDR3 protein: SALKRGTEETNYGYT
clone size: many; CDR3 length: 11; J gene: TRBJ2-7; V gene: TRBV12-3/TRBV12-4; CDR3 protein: ASSLVSSYEQY
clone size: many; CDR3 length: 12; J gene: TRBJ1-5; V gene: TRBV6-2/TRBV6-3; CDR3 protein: ASSSDGSDQPQH
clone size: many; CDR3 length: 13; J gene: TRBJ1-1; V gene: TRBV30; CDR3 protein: AWSVPVGGGTEAF
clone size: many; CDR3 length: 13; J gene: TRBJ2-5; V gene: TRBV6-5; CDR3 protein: ASSYSQGAEETQY
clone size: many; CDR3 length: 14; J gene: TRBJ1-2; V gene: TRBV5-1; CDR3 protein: ASSSSGQGARYGYT
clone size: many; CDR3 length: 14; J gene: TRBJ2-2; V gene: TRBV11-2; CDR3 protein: ASSPPVTRNTGELF
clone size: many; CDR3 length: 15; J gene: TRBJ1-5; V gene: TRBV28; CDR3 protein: ASSLTLMGSSNQPQH
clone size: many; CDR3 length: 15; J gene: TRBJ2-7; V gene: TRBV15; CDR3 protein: ATSREETGLSSYEQY
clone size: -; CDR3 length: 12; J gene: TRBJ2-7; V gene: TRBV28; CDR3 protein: ASSPLTGLSEQY
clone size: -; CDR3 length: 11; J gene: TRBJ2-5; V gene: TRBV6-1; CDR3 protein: ASTRGLQETQY
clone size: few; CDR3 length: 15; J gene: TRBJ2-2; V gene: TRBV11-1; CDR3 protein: ASNQGGKGANTGELF
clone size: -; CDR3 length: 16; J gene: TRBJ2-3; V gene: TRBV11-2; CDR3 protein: ASSPPGASGGHADTQY
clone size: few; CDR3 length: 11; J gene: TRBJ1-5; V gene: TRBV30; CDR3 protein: AWNGGGLEPQH
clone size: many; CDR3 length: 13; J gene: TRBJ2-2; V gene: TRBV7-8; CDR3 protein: ASSLVAGRTGELF
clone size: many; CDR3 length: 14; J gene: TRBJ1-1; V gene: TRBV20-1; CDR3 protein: SARDLARRLNTEAF
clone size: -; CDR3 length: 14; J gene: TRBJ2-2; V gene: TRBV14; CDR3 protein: ASSRDEGLGTGELF
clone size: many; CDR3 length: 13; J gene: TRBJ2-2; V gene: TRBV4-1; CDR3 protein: ASSQGQGSTGELF
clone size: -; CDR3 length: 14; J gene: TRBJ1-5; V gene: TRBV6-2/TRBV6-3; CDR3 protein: ASSYRDRGLGQPQH
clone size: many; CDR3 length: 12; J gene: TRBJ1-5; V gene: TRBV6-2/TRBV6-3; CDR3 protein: ASSLVDGAWPQH
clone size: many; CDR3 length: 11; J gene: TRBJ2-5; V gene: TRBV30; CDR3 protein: AWEGGSRETQY